The next 21 T cell receptor beta chains were all read from a single sample in a study of blood T cell repertoires in COVID-19 (TCRdb year 2020). Library generation was performed with the immunoSEQ multiplex PCR assay. TCRdb mirrors the immuneACCESS table, restricted to in-frame sequences. Some clones are absent from its copies; in checked studies, under half trace to an unresolved V gene, and the reason for the others is unknown. This sample comprises more than 200,000 clones, around 84% of them detected only once. 4% to 5% of the sample belongs to the ten largest clones. Material: peripheral blood. The receptors shown here come from a man aged 60-69 years with acute or convalescent COVID-19.

The chain employs TRBV10-3 and TRBJ2-5, with 10 nucleotides matching TRBD1. The CDR3 spans 16 residues. The ends lost 5 bases at V and 5 bases at J; junction bases unmatched: 11. CDR1 ENHRY and CDR2 SYGVKD come from the germline V gene. CDR3 loop: CAISSTGGRSWETQYF. CDR3 in DNA: TGTGCCATCAGTTCGACAGGGGGCCGATCTTGGGAGACCCAGTACTTC.

J is TRBJ2-6 and V is TRBV9, with 9 bases matching TRBD1. V was clipped by 3 bases and J by 4 bases; unmatched bases: 11. CDR3 length equals 18 residues. Germline CDR1 reads SGDLS; CDR2 reads YYNGEE. CDR3 protein: CASSAKLQGAAGANVLTF. As DNA, the CDR3 is TGTGCCAGCAGCGCGAAGTTACAGGGGGCTGCGGGGGCCAACGTCCTGACTTTC.

The chain recombines TRBV7-9 with TRBJ2-1, with D possibly being TRBD1 (6 bases). This CDR3 contains 13 residues. Germline-derived CDR1 and CDR2 are SEHNR and FQNEAQ (reference sequence). Trimming removed 5 bases from V and 3 bases from J, with 8 bases in between. The CDR3 DNA reads as TGTGCCAGCAGCGTCAGGGGCTACAATGAGCAGTTCTTC. This gives the protein CASSVRGYNEQFF.

The genes are TRBV6-2 or TRBV6-3 and TRBJ2-5, with a possible D match to TRBD1 (6 bases). This CDR3 region has 13 residues. In germline, CDR1 is MNHEY, CDR2 SVGEGT. The ends were cut back, 2 bases at V and 5 bases at J, with 9 bases in the middle. The CDR3 DNA is TGTGCCAGCAGTTACCCAGGGGTCGAGACCCAGTACTTC. The encoded protein is CASSYPGVETQYF.

J is TRBJ1-4 and V is TRBV19, with 7 bases identical to TRBD1. Unmatched junction bases numbered 8, after V lost 5 bases and J lost 5 bases. The CDR3 extends over 15 amino acids. The germline V gene encodes CDR1 LNHDA and CDR2 SQIVND (reference sequence). CDR3 sequence: CASSFTGTANEKLFF. The CDR3 bases are TGTGCCAGTAGTTTCACCGGGACAGCGAATGAAAAACTGTTTTTT.

This chain links TRBV5-1 with TRBJ2-2; TRBD2 aligns across 9 bases. The germline V gene encodes CDR1 SGHRS and CDR2 YFSETQ. J gave up 2 bases and V 3 bases, and 5 bases lay outside the gene matches. The CDR3 is 16 amino acids. The CDR3 is CASSSSSGANTGELFF. The CDR3 bases are TGCGCCAGCAGCTCATCTAGCGGGGCAAACACCGGGGAGCTGTTTTTT.

A remark on this clone: The sample has other DNA sequences that encode this CDR3 too. The CDR3 reads CASSLGQGWDEQYF. CDR3 DNA: TGCGCCAGCAGCTTGGGACAGGGGTGGGACGAGCAGTACTTC. The chain recombines TRBV5-1 with TRBJ2-7, with 8 positions matching TRBD1. The CDR3 has 14 residues. J gave up 5 bases and V 0 bases, and 4 bases lay outside the gene matches. In germline, CDR1 is SGHRS, CDR2 YFSETQ.

The V gene is TRBV7-3, the J gene TRBJ1-1, with 7 bases aligning to TRBD1. Germline V gene sequence: CDR1 SGHTA, CDR2 FQGTGA. V shed 5 bases and J 1 base; nucleotides not matched to a gene: 7. The CDR3 runs 15 residues. As DNA, the CDR3 is TGTGCCAGCAGCCCTGGTGCAGGGGGGAACACTGAAGCTTTCTTT. Residues: CASSPGAGGNTEAFF.

The chain combines TRBV5-1 with TRBJ2-7, with D perhaps matching TRBD2 (5 bases). The CDR3 runs 14 residues. Germline CDR1 and CDR2: SGHRS and YFSETQ. The V end lost 2 bases, the J end lost 1 base, and 10 bases lay between the germline ends. In DNA form, the CDR3 reads TGCGCCAGCAGCTTAGCGGTTAAATCCTACGAGCAGTACTTC. Its protein product is CASSLAVKSYEQYF.

This sequence joins TRBV6-5 and TRBJ2-2; 8 bases match TRBD2. This CDR3 has 14 amino acids. Germline-derived CDR1 and CDR2 are MNHEY and SVGAGI. The junction had 9 bases not matched to a gene; V was cut back by 7 bases and J by 8 bases. CDR3 loop: CASTAGGAYGELFF. For the CDR3, the DNA is TGTGCCAGCACCGCCGGGGGGGCTTATGGGGAGCTGTTTTTT.

The V and J genes are TRBV27 and TRBJ2-4; possibly TRBD1 for D (6 bases). Trimming took 6 bases from V and 3 from J, leaving 21 bases between them. This CDR3 has 17 residues. Germline lookup yields CDR1 MNHEY and CDR2 SMNVEV (reference sequence). The CDR3 bases are TGTGCCAGCAGACCACTTTACAGGGCCCTATACAAAAACATTCAGTACTTC. Translation gives CASRPLYRALYKNIQYF.

J is TRBJ2-5 and V is TRBV5-1; TRBD1 might be the D (6 bases). Germline CDR1 is SGHRS and CDR2 is YFSETQ. V was cut by 0 bases and J by 4 bases, with 25 bases left in between. The CDR3 is made up of 19 amino acids. CDR3: CASSLGQASLAKNSETQYF. The CDR3 region has the DNA TGCGCCAGCAGCTTGGGACAGGCGAGCCTCGCCAAGAATTCAGAGACCCAGTACTTC.

The rearrangement joins TRBV28 to TRBJ2-5, with 8 bases aligning to TRBD2. After removal of 3 bases from V and 1 base from J, the junction contained 7 bases not matched to a gene. Germline values: CDR1 MDHEN, CDR2 SYDVKM. This CDR3 has 16 amino acids. The CDR3 sequence: CASSFPLRGGQETQYF. Written as DNA, the CDR3 is TGTGCCAGCAGTTTCCCCCTTCGGGGGGGCCAAGAGACCCAGTACTTC.

The chain links TRBV5-4 to TRBJ2-1; 7 positions agree with TRBD1. Germline V gene lookup returns CDR1 SGHNT and CDR2 YYREEE (reference sequence). The junction had 11 bases not matched to a gene; V was cut back by 4 bases and J by 4 bases. The CDR3 totals 16 residues. The CDR3 nucleotides read TGTGCCAGCAGCATCCGGACCCTGACAGGGTACAATGAGCAGTTCTTC. It encodes CASSIRTLTGYNEQFF.

This chain links TRBV9 with TRBJ2-7; possibly TRBD2 for D (6 bases). Trimming stripped 0 bases from V and 1 base from J, with 8 bases between. Per germline, CDR1 SGDLS and CDR2 YYNGEE. There are 14 residues in the CDR3. The CDR3 loop reads CASSVVDYSYEQYF. CDR3 coding DNA: TGTGCCAGCAGCGTAGTGGACTATTCCTACGAGCAGTACTTC.

The chain uses TRBV7-9 and TRBJ2-6, with TRBD1 matching over 7 bases. CDR1 is SEHNR, CDR2 FQNEAQ, per germline (reference sequence). The junction had 8 bases not matched to a gene; V was cut back by 5 bases and J by 4 bases. The CDR3 loop spans 16 amino acids. This chain's CDR3 is CASSRTGLGGANVLTF. CDR3 nucleotide sequence: TGTGCCAGCAGCCGGACAGGCCTGGGAGGGGCCAACGTCCTGACTTTC.

This chain uses TRBV6-1 with TRBJ2-5; no definite D call. The CDR3 length is 13 residues. Trimming removed 1 base from V and 5 bases from J, with 8 bases in between. Germline V gives CDR1 MNHNS, CDR2 SASEGT. CDR3 coding DNA: TGTGCCAGCAGTGAAGACTCCGCGGAGACCCAGTACTTC. It yields the protein CASSEDSAETQYF.

This rearrangement joins TRBV5-1 to TRBJ2-3; D is unresolved. V lost 4 bases and J 2 bases, leaving 5 bases between the germline ends. CDR1 SGHRS and CDR2 YFSETQ come from the germline V gene. The CDR3 is made up of 12 amino acids. The CDR3 here is CASSAFTDTQYF. In nucleotides, the CDR3 is TGCGCCAGCAGCGCGTTCACAGATACGCAGTATTTT.

The CDR3 DNA reads as TGTGCCAGCAGTGAACCGGGAGGCTATGGCTACACCTTC. Protein product: CASSEPGGYGYTF. The V gene is TRBV2, the J gene TRBJ1-2; no clear D. CDR3 length: 13 residues. Trimming pared 2 bases from V and 4 bases from J, leaving 8 bases between. Germline CDR1 and CDR2: SNHLY and FYNNEI.

This clone was detected a few times. In the same sample, other DNA sequences code for this CDR3. The J gene is TRBJ2-7, the V gene TRBV12-3 or TRBV12-4; 7 nucleotides agree with TRBD1. J was trimmed by 4 bases and V by 6 bases; bases with no gene match: 6. CDR3 size: 13 residues. The CDR3 loop is CASRRTGSYEQYF. Here the CDR3 DNA reads TGTGCCAGCAGGAGGACAGGCTCTTACGAGCAGTACTTC.

V and J are TRBV14 and TRBJ2-1; 7 bases are a match to TRBD1. The germline V gene has CDR1 SGHDN and CDR2 FVKESK. The CDR3 has 14 amino acids. Trimming at V came to 6 bases and at J to 3 bases, leaving 5 bases not matched to a gene. The CDR3 reads CASRSGQDYNEQFF. DNA for the CDR3: TGTGCCAGCAGATCCGGACAGGACTACAATGAGCAGTTCTTC. Supplemented by reference TRBV14 and TRBJ2-1, the full variable domain reads EAGVTQFPSHSVIEKGQTVTLRCDPISGHDNLYWYRRVMGKEIKFLLHFVKESKQDESGMPNNRFLAERTGGTYSTLKVQPAELEDSGVYFCASRSGQDYNEQFFGPGTRLTVL.